This is a list of T cell receptor beta chains from one sample in a study of circulating CD8 cells and anti-PD-1 response in melanoma. TCRdb reanalysed the reads using MiXCR and keeps one entry per CDR3 protein. The top ten clones hold around a quarter of a sample with 550 to 650 distinct CDR3 sequences, 8% to 10% of them seen once. Material: CD8+ T cells from PBMCs, obtained at baseline or after one month of anti-PD-1 therapy (not recorded which). These receptors were obtained from a human donor with melanoma. Both conserved end residues are part of each CDR3. Each record gives: V gene, J gene, D gene, clone size, CDR3 DNA, CDR3 protein. The D gene is left open where the match is weak. Size values are once, few and many counts, or a class for expanded clones, and some rows have none.

TRBV28	TRBJ2-3	-	medium-sized	TGTGCCAGCAGTCCTCGTACCCCTCCAGATACGCAGTATTTT	CASSPRTPPDTQYF
TRBV29-1	TRBJ2-5	-	large	TGCAGCGTTGAAGTAGGGGGGCGCGAGACCCAGTACTTC	CSVEVGGRETQYF
TRBV2	TRBJ1-1	-	medium-sized	TGTGCCAGCAATCACGAGGGCTGGGACACTGAAGCTTTCTTT	CASNHEGWDTEAFF
TRBV27	TRBJ2-1	-	large	TGTGCCAGCAGTTTTAATCCCACCGTCTACAATGAGCAGTTCTTC	CASSFNPTVYNEQFF
TRBV27	TRBJ2-2	-	medium-sized	TGTGCCAGCAGATTGGGGGCGCTCACCGGGGAGCTGTTTTTT	CASRLGALTGELFF
TRBV23-1	TRBJ2-3	-	large	TGCGCCAGCAGTCTCATAAGCACAGATACGCAGTATTTT	CASSLISTDTQYF
TRBV10-3	TRBJ2-3	TRBD2	large	TGTGCCATCAGTGAGGGTCTAGCGGGGGGCCGCGATACGCAGTATTTT	CAISEGLAGGRDTQYF
TRBV5-1	TRBJ2-7	TRBD2	large	TGCGCCAGCAGCTTGGGGCTTTTGGGGACTAGCGGCTACGAGCAGTACTTC	CASSLGLLGTSGYEQYF
TRBV2	TRBJ1-4	-	large	TGTGCCAGCACCAAGGACACTTCAACTAATGAAAAACTGTTTTTT	CASTKDTSTNEKLFF
TRBV19	TRBJ1-2	TRBD1	-	TGTGCCAGTAGTATGCAACAGGGGACCAATGGCTACCCCTTC	CASSMQQGTNGYPF
TRBV2	TRBJ1-2	-	medium-sized	TGTGCCAGCAGTGAATCCGGGGTGGCCTATGGCTACACCTTC	CASSESGVAYGYTF
TRBV19	TRBJ2-1	-	medium-sized	TGTGCCAGTAGTATAGCCGGCGATGAGCAGTTCTTC	CASSIAGDEQFF
TRBV19	TRBJ1-1	-	medium-sized	TGTGCCAGTAGTATAATGTTCAAGGGCACTGAAGCTTTCTTT	CASSIMFKGTEAFF
TRBV11-2	TRBJ2-7	TRBD1	medium-sized	TGTGCCAGCACCACTGGCGGGACAGGGAAAGCCGTTTCGGGCGAGCAGTACTTC	CASTTGGTGKAVSGEQYF
TRBV5-1	TRBJ1-1	TRBD1	medium-sized	TGCGCCAGCAGCTTGGGACAGGGGGCGTTCATGAACACTGAAGCTTTCTTT	CASSLGQGAFMNTEAFF
TRBV19	TRBJ2-2	TRBD1	medium-sized	TGTGCCAGTAGTATAGTCAGGGGGCTGCCCGGGGAGCTGTTTTTT	CASSIVRGLPGELFF
TRBV9	TRBJ2-1	-	large	TGTGCCAGCAGCGTAGAGGACAGCTCCGTCGGCGATGAGCAGTTCTTC	CASSVEDSSVGDEQFF
TRBV19	TRBJ2-7	-	-	TGTGCCAGTAGTTTGGGGACGGCGGTAGAGCAGTGCTTC	CASSLGTAVEQCF
TRBV29-1	TRBJ2-3	-	-	TGCAGCGTTGAAGTTGGACCTACAGATACGCAGTATTTT	CSVEVGPTDTQYF
TRBV2	TRBJ2-1	TRBD1	large	TGTGCCAGCAGTGATCAGGGGGCGGTTCGGAATGAGCAGTTCTTC	CASSDQGAVRNEQFF
TRBV6-5	TRBJ2-1	TRBD2	large	TGTGCCAGCAGTACAGCGGGGGGGCTGGATGAGCAGTTCTTC	CASSTAGGLDEQFF
TRBV28	TRBJ2-7	-	large	TGTGCCAGCAGTAGCCGGAGGTACGAGCAGTACTTC	CASSSRRYEQYF
TRBV19	TRBJ2-7	TRBD1	medium-sized	TGTGCCAGTAGTATGACAGGGGGAATCTACGAGCAGTACTTC	CASSMTGGIYEQYF
TRBV6-5	TRBJ2-1	TRBD2	medium-sized	TGTGCCACGACTAGCGGCTACAATGAGCAGTTCTTC	CATTSGYNEQFF
TRBV15	TRBJ2-1	-	-	TGTGCCACCAGCATAGCAGGGACGGTTGAGCAGTTCTTC	CATSIAGTVEQFF
TRBV2	TRBJ2-1	-	large	TGTGCCGGCGAGGAGGGAAGGGGCTACAATGAGCAGTTCTTC	CAGEEGRGYNEQFF
TRBV20-1	TRBJ1-1	-	medium-sized	TGCAGTGCTAGATCCAGGCCGAACACTGAAGCTTTCTTT	CSARSRPNTEAFF
TRBV2	TRBJ2-7	-	medium-sized	TGTGCCAGCAGCGCTATGAACAGGGCGGACGAGCAGTACTTC	CASSAMNRADEQYF
TRBV28	TRBJ2-7	TRBD1	large	TGTGCCAGCAGTCCCGGGAAGGACAGGGACTACGAGCAGTACTTC	CASSPGKDRDYEQYF
TRBV24-1	TRBJ2-1	-	large	TGTGCCACCAGTGACACCCGGCCCCCTAACAATGAGCAGTTCTTC	CATSDTRPPNNEQFF
TRBV6-1	TRBJ2-7	TRBD2	medium-sized	TGTGCCAGCAGTGAAGCGCGGGGGGCCTACGAGCAGTACTTC	CASSEARGAYEQYF
TRBV4-1	TRBJ1-1	TRBD1	large	TGCGCCAGCAGCTATAGGGGGACAGGGGCTGAAGCTTTCTTT	CASSYRGTGAEAFF
TRBV10-3	TRBJ2-7	-	large	TGTGCCATCCAGAGCTTCGGGGAGCAGAGGTACGAGCAGTACTTC	CAIQSFGEQRYEQYF
TRBV12-3/TRBV12-4	TRBJ2-1	TRBD2	medium-sized	TGTGCCAGCAGTGGGACTAGCTCCTACAATGAGCAGTTCTTC	CASSGTSSYNEQFF
TRBV6-1	TRBJ2-5	TRBD2	medium-sized	TGTGCCAGCACCGGGAGGGAGACCCAGTACTTC	CASTGRETQYF
TRBV24-1	TRBJ2-5	-	large	TGTGCCACCAGCGACAGGGAGACCCAGTACTTC	CATSDRETQYF
TRBV6-2/TRBV6-3	TRBJ2-3	TRBD2	large	TGTGCCAGCAGTTACTCGCCCGGGGACTACCAACTCACAGATACGCAGTATTTT	CASSYSPGDYQLTDTQYF
TRBV19	TRBJ1-1	-	large	TGTGCCAGTAGCACCAGGGATCCCACCTCCAACACTGAAGCTTTCTTT	CASSTRDPTSNTEAFF
TRBV6-2/TRBV6-3	TRBJ2-5	-	-	TGTGCCAGCAGTTTACAAGAGACCCAGTACTTC	CASSLQETQYF
TRBV20-1	TRBJ1-2	-	medium-sized	TGCAGTGCTAGAGGAGGGGGGGACCTTCTCTATGGCTACACCTTC	CSARGGGDLLYGYTF
TRBV11-2	TRBJ1-1	-	large	TGTGCCAGCAGCTCGGACCCTGAGGCTTTCTTT	CASSSDPEAFF
TRBV14	TRBJ1-6	-	medium-sized	TGTGCCAGCAGCCAAGAGTCCGGGAACTCCTATAATTCACCCCTCCACTTT	CASSQESGNSYNSPLHF
TRBV7-3	TRBJ2-3	-	-	TGTGCCGGCAGCTTGCACCCTTACACAGATACGCGGTATTTT	CAGSLHPYTDTRYF
TRBV7-2	TRBJ2-7	-	medium-sized	TGTGCCAGCAGCCGACTCGGCCCCACATATATGGAATTCTACGAGCAGTACTTC	CASSRLGPTYMEFYEQYF
TRBV10-2	TRBJ2-3	-	large	TGCGCCGCGGGACCAAGAACAGATACGCAGTATTTT	CAAGPRTDTQYF
TRBV5-6	TRBJ2-3	TRBD1	medium-sized	TGTGCCAGCAGCTTGGTAGCGGACAGGGACACAGATACGCAGTATTTT	CASSLVADRDTDTQYF
TRBV6-6	TRBJ2-3	TRBD2	large	TGTGCCAGCAGGGGTTGGACTAGCGGGGGGACTAGCACAGATACGCAGTATTTT	CASRGWTSGGTSTDTQYF
TRBV7-3	TRBJ2-1	-	large	TGTGCCAGCAGCCCAACGACAGCCACCTACAATGAGCAGTTCTTC	CASSPTTATYNEQFF